A single sample gave rise to the 21 T cell receptor beta chains below, sequenced in a study of cytomegalovirus exposure and HLA in healthy donors. The study ran its PCR with 60 Vbeta and 13 Jbeta primers. Data came from immunoSEQ multiplex PCR; TCRdb stores just in-frame clones and leaves some out. The sample contains about 140,000 clones, less than 85% of which appear only once. Material for sequencing was PBMCs. The receptors here all came from a woman aged 45 to 65 in good health and CMV-seropositive.

V gene TRBV6-1 combines with J gene TRBJ1-3; TRBD1 matches 7 bases. The junction had 9 bases not matched to a gene; V was cut back by 4 bases and J by 0 bases. This CDR3 is built from 17 residues. In germline, CDR1 is MNHNS, CDR2 SASEGT. The CDR3: CASSGGGRAPSGNTIYF. As DNA, the CDR3 is TGTGCCAGCAGTGGAGGGGGCAGGGCCCCCTCTGGAAACACCATATATTTT.

This clone was picked up a small number of times. The chain carries TRBV7-8 and TRBJ1-5, with D possibly matching TRBD1 (5 bases). The germline CDR1 and CDR2 sequences are SGHVS and FQNEAQ. This CDR3 is 14 amino acids long. Trimming pared 7 bases from V and 3 bases from J, leaving 13 bases between. The chain's CDR3 is CASTKTGDNQPQHF. For the CDR3, the DNA is TGTGCCAGCACCAAGACGGGGGACAATCAGCCCCAGCATTTT.

This chain connects TRBV5-1 to TRBJ2-7; TRBD2 might be the D (6 bases). CDR3 length: 12 amino acids. Germline loops: CDR1 SGHRS, CDR2 YFSETQ. V was pared by 2 bases and J by 7 bases, with 10 bases between. Written as DNA, the CDR3 is TGCGCCAGCAGCTTTGAGGGAGGAGAGCAGTACTTC. It yields the protein CASSFEGGEQYF.

This chain links TRBV18 with TRBJ2-3; 7 bases match TRBD1. This CDR3 has 15 residues. The germline V gene has CDR1 KGHSH and CDR2 LQKENI. Trimming at V came to 5 bases and at J to 4 bases, leaving 9 bases not matched to a gene. In nucleotides, the CDR3 is TGTGCCAGCTCATCAGGGGGTCGTCTGGCAGATACGCAGTATTTT. This codes for CASSSGGRLADTQYF.

This clone has a single count. V gene TRBV5-1 combines with J gene TRBJ1-5, with D uncertain. This CDR3 spans 14 amino acids. The V gene's germline CDR1 is SGHRS and CDR2 YFSETQ. V lost 2 bases, J lost 6 bases, and 12 bases lay in between. The CDR3 sequence: CASSLEGAPQPQHF. DNA of the CDR3: TGCGCCAGCAGCTTAGAGGGCGCGCCTCAGCCCCAGCATTTT.

The chain carries TRBV30 and TRBJ2-3; D is unresolved. CDR1 GTSNPN and CDR2 SVGIG come from the germline V gene (reference sequence). This CDR3 has 12 residues. The ends were cut back, 0 bases at V and 3 bases at J, with 4 bases in the middle. The CDR3 DNA follows: TGTGCCTGGAGTGTACTTACAGATACGCAGTATTTT. Its protein is CAWSVLTDTQYF.

This clone was seen a handful of times. The chain recombines TRBV27 with TRBJ2-1; possibly TRBD2 for D (5 bases). The CDR3 length is 14 residues. Germline-derived CDR1 and CDR2 are MNHEY and SMNVEV (reference sequence). V was pared by 5 bases and J by 2 bases, with 10 bases between. The DNA of the CDR3 is TGTGCCAGCAGTCTCCGGGGTACCTACAATGAGCAGTTCTTC. It yields the protein CASSLRGTYNEQFF.

This sequence joins TRBV4-1 and TRBJ1-1, with TRBD1 identical over 11 bases. Germline CDR1 is MGHRA and CDR2 is YSYEKL. The trim removed 3 bases at V and 0 bases at J, leaving 6 bases unmatched. This CDR3 comprises 17 residues. This CDR3 is CASSQSRDRGLNTEAFF. Written as DNA, the CDR3 is TGCGCCAGCAGCCAGTCCCGGGACAGGGGGTTGAACACTGAAGCTTTCTTT.

The rearrangement joins TRBV2 to TRBJ1-4; 8 positions agree with TRBD1. This CDR3 comprises 14 residues. Germline trimming cut 3 bases from V and 8 bases from J; bases unmatched to any gene: 5. Per germline, CDR1 SNHLY and CDR2 FYNNEI. The CDR3 DNA reads TGTGCCAGCAGTGAGCAGGGGGCTAGAGAAAAACTGTTTTTT. It translates to CASSEQGAREKLFF.

The chain employs TRBV5-1 and TRBJ1-3; weak D call: TRBD1 (6 bases). The CDR3 has 15 residues. Germline CDR1 reads SGHRS; CDR2 reads YFSETQ. Between the trimmed V and J ends, which lost 4 bases and 1 base, there was a span of 12 bases. The CDR3 is CASSTPTGSGNTIYF. The CDR3 DNA reads as TGCGCCAGCAGCACGCCGACAGGTTCTGGAAACACCATATATTTT.

The chain carries TRBV28 and TRBJ1-4; D possibly corresponds to TRBD1 (5 bases). V lost 6 bases, J lost 0 bases, and 14 bases lay in between. Germline V gives CDR1 MDHEN, CDR2 SYDVKM. This CDR3 is 16 amino acids long. This chain's CDR3 is CASSPGGLATNEKLFF. The CDR3, as DNA: TGTGCCAGCAGCCCTGGGGGACTTGCAACTAATGAAAAACTGTTTTTT.

The V gene is TRBV6-5, the J gene TRBJ2-7; 7 bases are shared with TRBD1. This CDR3 comprises 13 residues. CDR1 MNHEY and CDR2 SVGAGI come from the germline V gene. V lost 6 bases to trimming and J lost 9 bases; unmatched junction nucleotides: 11. The CDR3 loop reads CASSSTARQGQYF. In DNA form, the CDR3 reads TGTGCCAGCAGCTCTACCGCGCGACAGGGGCAGTACTTC.

The chain links TRBV7-2 to TRBJ1-5; D is uncertain. V lost 2 bases and J 5 bases, leaving 10 bases between the germline ends. Germline V gene data show CDR1 as SGHTA and CDR2 as FQGNSA. This CDR3 is 14 amino acids long. CDR3 sequence reads: CASSLLSVDQPQHF. In DNA form, the CDR3 reads TGTGCCAGCAGCTTATTATCGGTGGATCAGCCCCAGCATTTT. The full variable domain, in which reference TRBV7-2 and TRBJ1-5 provide the parts outside the CDR3, is GAGVSQSPSNKVTEKGKDVELRCDPISGHTALYWYRQSLGQGLEFLIYFQGNSAPDKSGLPSDRFSAERTGGSVSTLTIQRTQQEDSAVYLCASSLLSVDQPQHFGDGTRLSIL.

The chain links TRBV10-1 to TRBJ2-2; TRBD2 might be the D (5 bases). Germline V gives CDR1 WNHNN, CDR2 SYGVQD (reference sequence). This CDR3 region has 16 residues. The V end lost 0 bases, the J end lost 0 bases, and 8 bases lay between the germline ends. DNA of the CDR3: TGCGCCAGCAGTGAGTCGGTCGGGGCGAACACCGGGGAGCTGTTTTTT. As protein: CASSESVGANTGELFF.

CDR3 in amino acids: CASSPGTSSYNEQFF. The CDR3 nucleotides read TGCGCCAGCAGCCCAGGGACTTCCTCCTACAATGAGCAGTTCTTC. J is TRBJ2-1 and V is TRBV5-1, with D possibly matching TRBD2 (6 bases). The CDR3 is made up of 15 amino acids. V was clipped by 4 bases and J by 0 bases, with 11 bases between them. Looked up from germline, CDR1 is SGHRS and CDR2 is YFSETQ.

This clone was seen only a few times. The chain recombines TRBV7-3 with TRBJ1-1; 7 bases are a match to TRBD1. The germline V gene encodes CDR1 SGHTA and CDR2 FQGTGA. The CDR3 extends over 14 amino acids. V was clipped by 2 bases and J by 4 bases; unmatched bases: 4. CDR3 nucleotide sequence: TGTGCCAGCAGCTTAGCAGGGGGGAGCACTGAAGCTTTCTTT. Its translation: CASSLAGGSTEAFF.

The genes are TRBV9 and TRBJ2-1, with TRBD2 matching 13 bases. The CDR3 contains 15 residues. The V and J ends lost 4 bases and 4 bases, in that order; junction bases with no gene match: 2. Germline CDR1 is SGDLS and CDR2 is YYNGEE. DNA of the CDR3: TGTGCCAGCAGCCCGACTAGCGGGGGGTACAATGAGCAGTTCTTC. This sequence encodes CASSPTSGGYNEQFF.

This chain uses TRBV28 with TRBJ1-2, with 9 bases identical to TRBD1. The CDR3 has 14 amino acids. V gave up 5 bases and J gave up 4 bases; unmatched junction bases: 5. The V gene's germline CDR1 is MDHEN and CDR2 SYDVKM. This chain's CDR3 is CASSPGQGTYGYTF. CDR3 in DNA: TGTGCCAGCAGTCCGGGACAGGGTACCTATGGCTACACCTTC.

This clone has more than one count but fewer than ten. V usage is TRBV9 and J usage is TRBJ2-1, with 10 positions matching TRBD2. V was clipped by 3 bases and J by 6 bases; unmatched bases: 3. In germline, CDR1 is SGDLS, CDR2 YYNGEE. The CDR3 consists of 14 residues. The CDR3 DNA reads as TGTGCCAGCAGCGCCAGCGGGGGGGCCAATGAGCAGTTCTTC. Translating gives CASSASGGANEQFF.

This chain uses TRBV19 with TRBJ2-5, with 9 nucleotides matching TRBD1. This CDR3 is 15 amino acids long. J was trimmed by 4 bases and V by 4 bases; bases with no gene match: 7. The germline gives CDR1 LNHDA, CDR2 SQIVND (reference sequence). The CDR3 region is CASSTGTGQGETQYF. The CDR3 nucleotides read TGTGCCAGTAGTACAGGGACAGGGCAAGGAGAGACCCAGTACTTC. The full variable domain, completed using reference TRBV19 and TRBJ2-5, is DGGITQSPKYLFRKEGQNVTLSCEQNLNHDAMYWYRQDPGQGLRLIYYSQIVNDFQKGDIAEGYSVSREKKESFPLTVTSAQKNPTAFYLCASSTGTGQGETQYFGPGTRLLVL.

This clone has just a few counts. V and J are TRBV7-3 and TRBJ2-2; 12 bases line up with TRBD2. The length of the CDR3 is 16 residues. Germline values: CDR1 SGHTA, CDR2 FQGTGA. J was trimmed by 6 bases and V by 5 bases; bases with no gene match: 7. Here the CDR3 DNA reads TGTGCCAGCAGCGATGGACTAGCGGGGAATGCCGGGGAGCTGTTTTTT. The encoded protein is CASSDGLAGNAGELFF.